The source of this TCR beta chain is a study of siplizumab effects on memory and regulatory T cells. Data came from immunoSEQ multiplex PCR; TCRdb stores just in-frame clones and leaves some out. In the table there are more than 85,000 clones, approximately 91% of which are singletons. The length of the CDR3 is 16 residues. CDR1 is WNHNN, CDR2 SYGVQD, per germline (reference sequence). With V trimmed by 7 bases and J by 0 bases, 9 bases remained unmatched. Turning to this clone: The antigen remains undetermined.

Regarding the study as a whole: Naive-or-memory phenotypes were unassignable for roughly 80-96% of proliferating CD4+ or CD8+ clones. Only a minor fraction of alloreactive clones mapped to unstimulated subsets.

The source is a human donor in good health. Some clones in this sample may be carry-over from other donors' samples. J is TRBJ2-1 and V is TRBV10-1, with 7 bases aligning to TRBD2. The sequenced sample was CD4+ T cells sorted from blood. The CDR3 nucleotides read TGCGCCAGCACTCCCTCGCGGGGGAGCTCCTACAATGAGCAGTTCTTC. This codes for CASTPSRGSSYNEQFF.